The text below deals with one T cell receptor (beta chain). Original handling: The assay estimated nucleated cells by amplifying reference gene primers. Repertoires were generated with immunoSEQ multiplex PCR, while TCRdb's copy carries only in-frame clones and drops some. D and trimming were read from the DNA, whereas the V and J calls and clone size are those reported in that table. The data show about 140,000 clones, more than 75% seen once. This sample was included in a study of blood T cell repertoires in COVID-19. Turning to the study itself: The analysed material was cDNA or gDNA that came from T cells, B-cell-depleted T cells, or PBMCs.

This TCR was sampled from a middle-aged woman with acute or convalescent COVID-19. What was sequenced was peripheral blood.

The CDR3 loop is CASSLLAGGPYNEQFF. The DNA of the CDR3 is TGTGCCAGCAGTTTACTTGCGGGAGGGCCTTACAATGAGCAGTTCTTC. J is TRBJ2-1 and V is TRBV6-2 or TRBV6-3, with TRBD2 identical over 9 bases. The junction had 8 bases not matched to a gene; V was cut back by 4 bases and J by 4 bases. The CDR3 has 16 residues. The germline gives CDR1 MNHEY, CDR2 SVGEGT.